This paragraph reports one TCR beta chain. Germline V gene data show CDR1 as LGHNT and CDR2 as FRNRAP. With V trimmed by 1 base and J by 15 bases, 3 bases remained unmatched. This CDR3 has 11 residues. This entry belongs to a study of T cell changes during pregnancy in multiple sclerosis. TCRdb's copy holds only in-frame clones and misses some; the assay was immunoSEQ multiplex PCR. The sample contains about 71,000 clones, approximately 94% of which appear only once. The V call is TRBV12-5, the J call TRBJ2-1; 7 bases map to TRBD1. The receptor comes from a female donor with multiple sclerosis, enrolled in a pregnancy study. The material was peripheral blood, obtained in the third trimester of pregnancy. The CDR3 DNA is TGTGCTAGTGGTTTGGCGGGACAGCTGTTCTTC. Its protein is CASGLAGQLFF.